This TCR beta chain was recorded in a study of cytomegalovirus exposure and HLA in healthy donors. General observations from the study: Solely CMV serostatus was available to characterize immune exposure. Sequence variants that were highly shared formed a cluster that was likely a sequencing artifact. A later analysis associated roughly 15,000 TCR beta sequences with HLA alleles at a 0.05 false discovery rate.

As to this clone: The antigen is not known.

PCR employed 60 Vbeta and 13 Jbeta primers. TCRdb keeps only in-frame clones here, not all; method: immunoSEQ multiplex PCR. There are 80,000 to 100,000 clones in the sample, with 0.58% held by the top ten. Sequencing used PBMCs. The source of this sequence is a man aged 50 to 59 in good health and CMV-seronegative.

The CDR3 nucleotides are TGTGCCAGCAAATTACAGGAATCTAATGAAAAACTGTTTTTT. Its translation: CASKLQESNEKLFF. The chain has TRBV2 and TRBJ1-4, with a possible D match to TRBD1 (5 bases). The CDR3 consists of 14 residues. The V end lost 7 bases, the J end lost 3 bases, and 12 bases lay between the germline ends. Germline CDR1 and CDR2: SNHLY and FYNNEI.